This T cell receptor (beta chain) was recovered during a study of blood T cell repertoires in COVID-19. CDR1 and CDR2 from the germline V gene are MNHEY and SVGAGI. V was clipped by 2 bases and J by 2 bases; unmatched bases: 3. This CDR3 contains 14 residues. Self-reported history from a screening survey and questionnaire set each donor's cohort. Among Cohort 3 donors, those recovered had two negative PCRs, clearance, or symptom resolution. As originally analysed: Scientists estimated how many nucleated cells there were by amplifying reference gene primers. Method: immunoSEQ multiplex PCR; TCRdb's copy keeps in-frame clones and lacks some. The D gene and trimming were derived from the DNA, and the V and J assignments and clone size from that table. This table holds 250,000 to 400,000 clones, roughly 90% found once.

This clonotype originated in a man in his 60s who had recovered from COVID-19. The sequenced sample consisted of PBMCs or T cells enriched from blood (not recorded which). The V gene is TRBV6-5, the J gene TRBJ2-7; 7 nucleotides agree with TRBD1. Here the CDR3 DNA reads TGTGCCAGCAGTTACGGACAGGATCCCTACGAGCAGTACTTC. This translates into CASSYGQDPYEQYF.